This T cell receptor (beta chain) was documented in a study of OX40 agonist ivuxolimab in advanced cancers. General study points: Averaged across samples, CD8+ T cells carried more expanded clones than CD4+ did. By week 6 at 0.1 to 3.0 mg/kg, blood CD4+ and CD8+ T cells had expanded clonally.

Only in-frame clones appear in the TCRdb table, and some are missing; sequencing was by immunoSEQ multiplex PCR. The table shows 15,000 to 25,000 clones, with 83% occurring only once. On this clone: Its antigen is as yet unknown.

Baseline was the first blood sampling point, followed by cycle 4 day 1 and cycle 7 day 1. V was cut by 7 bases and J by 0 bases, with 10 bases left in between. CDR1 is MDHEN, CDR2 SYDVKM, per germline. The CDR3 contains 14 residues. The specimen comprised CD4+ or CD8+ T cells sorted from blood, sampled in a trial of the OX40 agonist ivuxolimab. This sequence joins TRBV28 and TRBJ1-5, with D unclear. This clonotype was obtained from an adult with an advanced solid tumor such as melanoma, head and neck, liver or kidney cancer. CDR3 residues: CASIMGNSNQPQHF. CDR3 coding DNA: TGTGCCAGCATCATGGGAAATAGCAATCAGCCCCAGCATTTT.